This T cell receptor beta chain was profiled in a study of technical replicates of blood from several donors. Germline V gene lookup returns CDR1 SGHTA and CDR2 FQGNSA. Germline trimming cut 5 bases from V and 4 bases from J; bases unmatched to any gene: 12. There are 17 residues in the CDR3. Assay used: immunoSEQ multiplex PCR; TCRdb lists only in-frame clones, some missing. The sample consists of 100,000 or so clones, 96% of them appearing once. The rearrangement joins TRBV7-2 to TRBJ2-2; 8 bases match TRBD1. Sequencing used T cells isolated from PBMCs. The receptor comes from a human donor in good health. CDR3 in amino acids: CASSDRQGRYSTGELFF. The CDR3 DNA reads TGTGCCAGCAGCGATAGACAGGGGCGATATAGCACCGGGGAGCTGTTTTTT.